This record looks at one TCR beta chain sequence and its context. Its specificity is unknown. This sample was taken from a study of Graves' ophthalmopathy and Graves' hyperthyroidism. Study-level information: No ophthalmopathy within 18 months of follow-up signified stable hyperthyroidism. Findings and caveats of the study: The blood repertoire also included most expanded thyroid clonotypes above 0.001 frequency.

Germline V gene sequence: CDR1 DFQATT, CDR2 SNEGSKA (reference sequence). V was shortened by 2 bases and J by 7 bases, with 9 bases between the two germline ends. The CDR3 sequence is 11 residues long. Patients were excluded if they had other autoimmune diseases or uncontrolled infections, and likewise if pregnancy or lactation applied. Amplification from RNA transcripts yielded the TCR beta CDR3 regions. Following a first-round RT-PCR that used HTBI primers, a second-round multiplex PCR was carried out. MiXCR, run by TCRdb on the multiplex PCR reads, gives a single entry per CDR3 protein. The data contain 500,000 to 700,000 distinct CDR3 sequences, under 45% of them singletons.

Sequences were obtained from peripheral blood or thyroid tissue (not recorded which). This TCR was sampled from an adult man with Graves' hyperthyroidism. The genes are TRBV20-1 and TRBJ2-7; D is ambiguous. This chain's CDR3 is CSARIYNEQYF. CDR3 coding DNA: TGCAGTGCTAGAATTTACAATGAGCAGTACTTC.